Following are 25 T cell receptor beta chains from one sample sequenced in a study of blood T cell repertoires in COVID-19. The repertoire was sequenced with immunoSEQ multiplex PCR; TCRdb's copy has only in-frame clones and lacks some. Seen here are around 220,000 clones, 80% to 85% observed once, and the top ten hold around 5.4%. The source material was peripheral blood. The receptors stem from a human donor in a cohort sampled during active COVID-19.

The chain links TRBV10-2 to TRBJ2-7; maybe TRBD2 (7 bases). CDR1 is WSHSY, CDR2 SAAADI, per germline. The V end lost 7 bases, the J end lost 2 bases, and 21 bases lay between the germline ends. The length of the CDR3 is 16 residues. The CDR3 DNA follows: TGCGCCAGCAAACCCTTAGGGGGGGGCTTCGCCTACGAGCAGTACTTC. Residues: CASKPLGGGFAYEQYF.

This chain joins TRBV18 and TRBJ2-7; 7 positions match TRBD1. Trimming took 5 bases from V and 5 from J; bases not matched to a gene: 12. This CDR3 spans 15 amino acids. The V gene's germline CDR1 is KGHSH and CDR2 LQKENI. This CDR3 is CASSSRQGITHEQYF. CDR3 bases: TGTGCCAGCTCATCTCGACAGGGCATAACCCACGAGCAGTACTTC.

The V gene is TRBV30, the J gene TRBJ2-7, with 10 positions matching TRBD2. The CDR3 contains 13 residues. Germline V gives CDR1 GTSNPN, CDR2 SVGIG (reference sequence). J lost 6 bases, V lost 5 bases, and 7 bases had no gene match. The CDR3 nucleotides read TGTGCCTGGGTACTAGCGGGGACGCTCGAGCAGTACTTC. It encodes CAWVLAGTLEQYF.

The rearrangement links TRBV19 to TRBJ1-4; 9 bases agree with TRBD1. Germline trimming cut 3 bases from V and 2 bases from J; bases unmatched to any gene: 1. Per the germline V gene, CDR1 is LNHDA and CDR2 is SQIVND (reference sequence). The length of the CDR3 is 15 residues. The CDR3 region is CASSITGGTNEKLFF. CDR3 nucleotide sequence: TGTGCCAGTAGTATCACAGGGGGCACTAATGAAAAACTGTTTTTT.

This clone occurred once. This chain connects TRBV5-1 to TRBJ2-1, with D possibly being TRBD2 (6 bases). CDR3 size: 15 residues. Germline assignment: CDR1 SGHRS and CDR2 YFSETQ. V was pared by 1 base and J by 6 bases, with 14 bases between. CDR3 DNA: TGCGCCAGCAGCTTGCTCGGGGGAGCAATCAATGAGCAGTTCTTC. The encoded protein is CASSLLGGAINEQFF. The full variable domain, rest sourced from reference TRBV5-1 and TRBJ2-1, is KAGVTQTPRYLIKTRGQQVTLSCSPISGHRSVSWYQQTPGQGLQFLFEYFSETQRNKGNFPGRFSGRQFSNSRSEMNVSTLELGDSALYLCASSLLGGAINEQFFGPGTRLTVL.

The rearrangement links TRBV19 to TRBJ2-1; 10 bases agree with TRBD2. Germline-derived CDR1 and CDR2 are LNHDA and SQIVND (reference sequence). Unmatched junction bases numbered 0, after V lost 0 bases and J lost 4 bases. This CDR3 contains 15 residues. The CDR3 DNA is TGTGCCAGTAGTATAGAAGCGGGAGGGTACAATGAGCAGTTCTTC. Protein: CASSIEAGGYNEQFF.

The CDR3 is CASSFRQGRSYEQYF. CDR3 nucleotide sequence: TGTGCCAGCAGTTTCCGACAGGGGAGGTCCTACGAGCAGTACTTC. This chain connects TRBV7-9 to TRBJ2-7; the match to TRBD1 covers 8 bases. The CDR3 contains 15 residues. Trimming cost V 6 bases and J 1 base; bases outside gene matches: 8. Germline V CDR1 and CDR2: SEHNR, FQNEAQ (reference sequence).

The chain employs TRBV7-9 and TRBJ1-3; TRBD1 matches 7 bases. The CDR3 runs to 16 residues. V lost 2 bases and J lost 2; bases outside the gene matches: 6. CDR1 is SEHNR and CDR2 is FQNEAQ in the germline V gene (reference sequence). The CDR3 is CASSLTPTGTGNTIYF. The CDR3 region has the DNA TGTGCCAGCAGCTTAACTCCGACAGGGACTGGAAACACCATATATTTT. The full variable domain, with the rest looked up from reference TRBV7-9 and TRBJ1-3, is DTGVSQNPRHKITKRGQNVTFRCDPISEHNRLYWYRQTLGQGPEFLTYFQNEAQLEKSRLLSDRFSAERPKGSFSTLEIQRTEQGDSAMYLCASSLTPTGTGNTIYFGEGSWLTVV.

The chain uses TRBV27 and TRBJ2-6; D not certain. CDR1 is MNHEY, CDR2 SMNVEV, per germline (reference sequence). The CDR3 is 14 amino acids. V lost 6 bases, J lost 3 bases, and 9 bases lay in between. The chain's CDR3 is CASSLADGANVLTF. In DNA, the CDR3 is TGTGCCAGCAGCCTTGCGGATGGGGCCAACGTCCTGACTTTC.

V and J are TRBV7-9 and TRBJ1-2; the match to TRBD1 covers 9 bases. The CDR3 sequence is 13 residues long. The junction had 6 bases not matched to a gene; V was cut back by 5 bases and J by 8 bases. Germline CDR1 SEHNR, CDR2 FQNEAQ (reference sequence). DNA of the CDR3: TGTGCCAGCAGCCCCGGGACAGGGTTAGGCTACACCTTC. Its protein product is CASSPGTGLGYTF.

V usage is TRBV4-2 and J usage is TRBJ1-1, with D possibly being TRBD1 (6 bases). V lost 7 bases to trimming and J lost 1 base, with 13 bases between them. The CDR3 spans 14 residues. Germline lookup yields CDR1 LGHNA and CDR2 YNFKEQ. The CDR3 protein is CASIQGQTNTEAFF. CDR3 in DNA: TGTGCCAGCATACAGGGACAAACGAACACTGAAGCTTTCTTT.

This chain uses TRBV30 with TRBJ1-1; D gene uncertain. The V end was cut by 4 bases, the J end by 0 bases, with 12 bases between. Germline CDR1 GTSNPN, CDR2 SVGIG (reference sequence). This CDR3 has 14 amino acids. This CDR3 is CAWTPDWMNTEAFF. CDR3 in DNA: TGTGCCTGGACCCCGGACTGGATGAACACTGAAGCTTTCTTT.

This CDR3 is CASSLRALTNEKLFF. Here the CDR3 DNA reads TGTGCCAGCAGTTTGAGGGCTCTAACTAATGAAAAACTGTTTTTT. The chain is built from TRBV6-6 and TRBJ1-4; no reliable D call. Looked up from germline, CDR1 is MNHNY and CDR2 is SVGAGI (reference sequence). The CDR3 has 15 amino acids. V gave up 4 bases and J gave up 1 base, with 10 bases separating them.

This clone appeared a single time. The identical CDR3 is also encoded by other nucleotide sequences in the sample. The CDR3 loop reads CASSIGLASPYEQYF. CDR3 sequence (DNA): TGTGCCAGTAGTATTGGACTAGCGTCACCCTACGAGCAGTACTTC. V is TRBV19 and J is TRBJ2-7; 9 nucleotides line up with TRBD2. In germline, CDR1 is LNHDA, CDR2 SQIVND (reference sequence). The CDR3 covers 15 residues. Unmatched junction bases numbered 5, after V lost 3 bases and J lost 2 bases.

This sequence joins TRBV13 and TRBJ1-1, with D maybe TRBD1 (5 bases). Germline values: CDR1 PRHDT, CDR2 FYEKMQ (reference sequence). The CDR3 is 12 residues long. This CDR3 is CVGREGRTEAFF. The CDR3 DNA reads as TGTGTCGGAAGGGAGGGACGGACTGAAGCTTTCTTT.

A single count supports this clone. The rearrangement links TRBV28 to TRBJ2-5; 8 bases are a match to TRBD2. The junction had 9 bases not matched to a gene; V was cut back by 4 bases and J by 2 bases. Germline lookup yields CDR1 MDHEN and CDR2 SYDVKM. There are 16 residues in the CDR3. The CDR3 DNA reads TGTGCCAGCAGTTCCATAGCGGGACTGGCTCAAGAGACCCAGTACTTC. This codes for CASSSIAGLAQETQYF.

This chain joins TRBV7-3 and TRBJ1-6; 9 nucleotides agree with TRBD1. Germline-derived CDR1 and CDR2 are SGHTA and FQGTGA. This CDR3 contains 16 residues. J lost 5 bases, V lost 0 bases, and 2 bases had no gene match. CDR3 loop: CASSLTGTGNNSPLHF. In nucleotides, the CDR3 is TGTGCCAGCAGCTTAACGGGGACAGGGAATAATTCACCCCTCCACTTT.

At least ten counts were recorded for this clone. Other nucleotide sequences from this sample produce the same CDR3. The rearrangement joins TRBV6-5 to TRBJ2-7; 8 positions match TRBD1. CDR1 and CDR2 (germline): MNHEY, SVGAGI. With 7 bases clipped from V and 4 bases from J, the junction kept 9 bases outside the gene matches. The CDR3 loop spans 14 amino acids. CDR3: CASILRGLRYEQYF. The CDR3, as DNA: TGTGCCAGCATACTCAGGGGGCTGCGTTACGAGCAGTACTTC.

This clone was detected once. The chain's CDR3 is CASSSQGANLPGANVLTF. CDR3 nucleotide sequence: TGCGCCAGCAGCTCTCAGGGGGCGAATCTTCCTGGGGCCAACGTCCTGACTTTC. The J gene is TRBJ2-6, the V gene TRBV5-1; 8 nucleotides agree with TRBD1. The CDR3 runs to 18 residues. Germline V lookup: CDR1 SGHRS, CDR2 YFSETQ. Unmatched junction bases numbered 10, after V lost 3 bases and J lost 2 bases. Full variable domain (missing parts from reference TRBV5-1 and TRBJ2-6): KAGVTQTPRYLIKTRGQQVTLSCSPISGHRSVSWYQQTPGQGLQFLFEYFSETQRNKGNFPGRFSGRQFSNSRSEMNVSTLELGDSALYLCASSSQGANLPGANVLTFGAGSRLTVL.

The V call is TRBV21-1, the J call TRBJ2-7; the D call TRBD2 from the table was never checked on the DNA. TRBV21-1 is noted as a pseudogene. The length of the CDR3 is 15 residues. This CDR3 is CASSKELAGGYEQYF. CDR3 nucleotide sequence: TGTGCCAGCAGCAAAGAACTAGCGGGAGGCTACGAGCAGTACTTC.

The chain combines TRBV28 with TRBJ1-4; a possible D gene is TRBD1 (6 bases). V dropped 3 bases and J dropped 6 bases, with 11 bases sitting between them. Germline assignment: CDR1 MDHEN and CDR2 SYDVKM. The length of the CDR3 is 14 residues. In nucleotides, the CDR3 is TGTGCCAGCAGTTTCAGCAGGGGAGATGAAAAACTGTTTTTT. Its translation is CASSFSRGDEKLFF.

J is TRBJ1-1 and V is TRBV7-9, with 10 bases lining up with TRBD1. The CDR3 is 15 amino acids. Germline values: CDR1 SEHNR, CDR2 FQNEAQ (reference sequence). Trimming at V came to 5 bases and at J to 5 bases, leaving 8 bases not matched to a gene. Here the CDR3 reads CASSTPGTGVTEAFF. CDR3 coding DNA: TGTGCCAGCAGCACTCCCGGGACAGGGGTGACTGAAGCTTTCTTT. Based on the CDR3 plus reference TRBV7-9 and TRBJ1-1, the full variable domain is DTGVSQNPRHKITKRGQNVTFRCDPISEHNRLYWYRQTLGQGPEFLTYFQNEAQLEKSRLLSDRFSAERPKGSFSTLEIQRTEQGDSAMYLCASSTPGTGVTEAFFGQGTRLTVV.

This chain uses TRBV9 with TRBJ2-7; the match to TRBD2 covers 8 bases. Germline V gives CDR1 SGDLS, CDR2 YYNGEE. The CDR3 consists of 14 residues. Trimming took 5 bases from V and 2 from J; bases not matched to a gene: 6. This chain's CDR3 is CASSVSGKPYEQYF. Written as DNA, the CDR3 is TGTGCCAGCAGTGTTAGCGGGAAGCCCTACGAGCAGTACTTC.

The rearrangement links TRBV27 to TRBJ1-2, with 8 bases that match TRBD1. Per germline, CDR1 MNHEY and CDR2 SMNVEV (reference sequence). V dropped 5 bases and J dropped 6; count of bases not matched to a gene: 14. This CDR3 is built from 16 residues. CDR3 amino acids: CASSPSRDRISNGYTF. The CDR3 coding sequence is TGTGCCAGCAGTCCATCCCGGGACAGGATATCAAATGGCTACACCTTC.

The gene calls are TRBV9 and TRBJ2-3; D is uncertain. The CDR3 runs to 16 residues. Germline loops: CDR1 SGDLS, CDR2 YYNGEE. V dropped 3 bases and J dropped 4 bases, with 18 bases sitting between them. This CDR3 reads CASSALPGPGSDTQYF. In nucleotides, the CDR3 is TGTGCCAGCAGCGCCCTCCCAGGTCCCGGCTCAGATACGCAGTATTTT.